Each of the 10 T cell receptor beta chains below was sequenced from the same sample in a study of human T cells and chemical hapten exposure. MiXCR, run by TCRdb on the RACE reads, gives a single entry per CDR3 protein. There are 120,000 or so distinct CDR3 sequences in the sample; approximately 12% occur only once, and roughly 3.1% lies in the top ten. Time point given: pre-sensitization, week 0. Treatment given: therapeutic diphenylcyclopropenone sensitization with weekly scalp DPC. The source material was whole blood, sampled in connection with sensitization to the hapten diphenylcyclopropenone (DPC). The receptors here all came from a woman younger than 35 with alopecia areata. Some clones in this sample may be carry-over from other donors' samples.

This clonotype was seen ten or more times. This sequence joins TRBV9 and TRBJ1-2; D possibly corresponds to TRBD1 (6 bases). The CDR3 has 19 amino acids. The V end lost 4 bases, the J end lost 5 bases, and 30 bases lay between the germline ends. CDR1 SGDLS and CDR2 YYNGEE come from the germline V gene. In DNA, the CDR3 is TGTGCCAGCAGCCTTCGAGTGGGGAGTTCAGGGGACTCCTCGTATGGCTACACCTTC. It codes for CASSLRVGSSGDSSYGYTF.

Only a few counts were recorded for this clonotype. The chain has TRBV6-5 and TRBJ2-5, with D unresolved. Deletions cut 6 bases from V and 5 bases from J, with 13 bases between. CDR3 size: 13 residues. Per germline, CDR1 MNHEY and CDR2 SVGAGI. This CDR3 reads CASSPTRRETQYF. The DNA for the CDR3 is TGTGCCAGCAGCCCGACCCGTCGTGAGACCCAGTACTTC.

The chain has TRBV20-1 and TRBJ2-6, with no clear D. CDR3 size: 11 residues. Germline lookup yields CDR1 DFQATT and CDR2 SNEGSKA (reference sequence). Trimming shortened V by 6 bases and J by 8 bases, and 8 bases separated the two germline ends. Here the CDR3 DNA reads TGCAGTGCATTGGGGACCAACGTCCTGACTTTC. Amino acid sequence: CSALGTNVLTF.

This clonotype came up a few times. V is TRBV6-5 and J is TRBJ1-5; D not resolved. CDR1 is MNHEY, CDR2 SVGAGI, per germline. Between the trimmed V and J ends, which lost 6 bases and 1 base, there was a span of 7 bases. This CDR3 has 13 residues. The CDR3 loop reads CASRIRSNQPQHF. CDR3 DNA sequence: TGTGCCAGCAGGATTCGGAGCAATCAGCCCCAGCATTTT.

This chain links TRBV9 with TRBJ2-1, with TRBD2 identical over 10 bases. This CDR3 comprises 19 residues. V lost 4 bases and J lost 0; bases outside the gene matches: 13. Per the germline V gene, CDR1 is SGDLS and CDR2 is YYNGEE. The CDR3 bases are TGTGCCAGCAGCCTCAGGACTAGCGGACCAACCAGCTCCTACAATGAGCAGTTCTTC. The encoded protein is CASSLRTSGPTSSYNEQFF.

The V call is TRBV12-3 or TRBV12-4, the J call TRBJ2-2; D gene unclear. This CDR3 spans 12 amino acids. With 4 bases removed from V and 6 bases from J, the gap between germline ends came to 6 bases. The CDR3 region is CASSSDPGELFF. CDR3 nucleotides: TGTGCCAGCAGTTCGGACCCCGGGGAGCTGTTTTTT.

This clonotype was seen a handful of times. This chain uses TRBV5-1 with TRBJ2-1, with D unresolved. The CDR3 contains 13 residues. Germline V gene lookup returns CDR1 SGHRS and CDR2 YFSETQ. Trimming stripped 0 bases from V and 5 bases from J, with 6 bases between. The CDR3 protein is CASSLVVNNEQFF. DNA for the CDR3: TGCGCCAGCAGCTTGGTGGTCAACAATGAGCAGTTCTTC.

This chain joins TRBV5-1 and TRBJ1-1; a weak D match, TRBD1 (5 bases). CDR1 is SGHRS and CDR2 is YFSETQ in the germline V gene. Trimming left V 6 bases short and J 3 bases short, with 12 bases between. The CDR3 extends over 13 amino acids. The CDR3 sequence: CASTMLGHTEAFF. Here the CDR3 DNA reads TGCGCCAGCACCATGCTGGGGCACACTGAAGCTTTCTTT. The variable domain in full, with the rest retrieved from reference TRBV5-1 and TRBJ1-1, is KAGVTQTPRYLIKTRGQQVTLSCSPISGHRSVSWYQQTPGQGLQFLFEYFSETQRNKGNFPGRFSGRQFSNSRSEMNVSTLELGDSALYLCASTMLGHTEAFFGQGTRLTVV.

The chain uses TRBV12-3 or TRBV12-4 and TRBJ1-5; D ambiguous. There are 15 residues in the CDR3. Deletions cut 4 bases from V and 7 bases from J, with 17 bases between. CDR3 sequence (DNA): TGTGCCAGCAGTTCAGCGGCGCGGGGAGAACAGCCCCAGCATTTT. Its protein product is CASSSAARGEQPQHF.

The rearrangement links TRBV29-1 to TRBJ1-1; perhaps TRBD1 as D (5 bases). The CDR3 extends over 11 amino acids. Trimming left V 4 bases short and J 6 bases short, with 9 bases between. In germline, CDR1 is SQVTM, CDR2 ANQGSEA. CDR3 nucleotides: TGCAGCGTTGGCATGGGGCCTGAAGCTTTCTTT. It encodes CSVGMGPEAFF.